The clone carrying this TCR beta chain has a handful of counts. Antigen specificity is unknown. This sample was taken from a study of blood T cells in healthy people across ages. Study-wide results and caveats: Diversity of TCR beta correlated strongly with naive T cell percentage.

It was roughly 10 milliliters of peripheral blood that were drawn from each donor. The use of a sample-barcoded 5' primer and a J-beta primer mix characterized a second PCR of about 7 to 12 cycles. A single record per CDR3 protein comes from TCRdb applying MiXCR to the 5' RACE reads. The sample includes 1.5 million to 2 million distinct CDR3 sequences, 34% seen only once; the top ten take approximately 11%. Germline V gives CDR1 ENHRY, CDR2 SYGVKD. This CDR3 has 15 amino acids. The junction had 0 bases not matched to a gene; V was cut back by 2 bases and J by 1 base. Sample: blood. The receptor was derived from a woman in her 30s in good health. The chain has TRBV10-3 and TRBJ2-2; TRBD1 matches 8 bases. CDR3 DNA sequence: TGTGCCATCAGTGAGGGACAGGGGAACACCGGGGAGCTGTTTTTT. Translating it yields CAISEGQGNTGELFF.